This is a list of T cell receptor beta chains from one sample in a study of CD8+CD57+ T cells in acquired aplastic anemia. TCRdb processed the reads anew with MiXCR; each CDR3 protein has one entry. This sample has around 180,000 distinct CDR3 sequences; around 48% occur once, and the top ten carry around 2%. Source material: sorted CD4+, CD8+, or CD8+CD57+ T cells (not recorded which) from PBMCs. The receptors originated from a human donor with aplastic anemia. Both conserved end residues are part of each CDR3. A D gene is named only where the DNA matches it firmly. Not all rows give a size; the values are once, few, many and, for expanded clones, a class.

cdr3_length j_call clone_size d_call v_call cdr3_nt cdr3_aa
13 TRBJ2-1 NA NA TRBV7-9 TGTGCCAGCAGCCCAACAGGTTACAATGAGCAGTTCTTC CASSPTGYNEQFF
13 TRBJ2-2 NA NA TRBV19 TGTGCCAGTAGCCAGAGTAGGACCGGGGAGCTGTTTTTT CASSQSRTGELFF
17 TRBJ2-3 many TRBD2 TRBV7-2 TGTGCCAGCAGCCTGACTAGCGGGGGGGCTAGCACAGATACGCAGTATTTT CASSLTSGGASTDTQYF
16 TRBJ2-3 NA NA TRBV2 TGTGCCAGCAGTTACTCACCAGGGGAAGTGTCAGATACGCAGTATTTT CASSYSPGEVSDTQYF
14 TRBJ2-7 once TRBD2 TRBV10-3 TGTGCCATCGCTAGCGGGGCCATATCCTACGAGCAGTACTTC CAIASGAISYEQYF
13 TRBJ1-2 NA TRBD1 TRBV2 TGTGCCAGCAGTTCTTCAGGGGGCGATGGCTACACCTTC CASSSSGGDGYTF
15 TRBJ2-3 NA NA TRBV3-1 TGTGCCAGCAGCCAAGGGGGGGCGGGGACAGATACGCAGTATTTT CASSQGGAGTDTQYF
11 TRBJ1-6 NA NA TRBV12-3/TRBV12-4 TGTGCCAGCAGCAATATGCTCATCCTCCACTTT CASSNMLILHF
14 TRBJ2-3 NA NA TRBV5-1 TGCGCCAGCAGCTTGGCACAGGACACAGATACGCAGTATTTT CASSLAQDTDTQYF
21 TRBJ2-5 many NA TRBV7-2 TGTGCCAGCAGCTTATCCCGCTTGCCCCCGGGCGTCGGGCGGGCTTCAGAGACCCAGTACTTC CASSLSRLPPGVGRASETQYF
15 TRBJ2-7 NA NA TRBV29-1 TGCAGCGTTGAAGGGGGACTGGGGCAGAACTACGAGCAGTACTTC CSVEGGLGQNYEQYF
17 TRBJ1-2 NA NA TRBV9 TGTGCCAGCAGCGCACCCTTCATCGGGGGAGGAGACTATGGCTACACCTTC CASSAPFIGGGDYGYTF